This T cell receptor beta chain comes out of a study of OX40 agonist ivuxolimab in advanced cancers. Study information: An anti-OX40 (CD134) antibody with agonistic activity, ivuxolimab, was administered to patients. Patients got intravenous ivuxolimab at 0.01 to 10 mg/kg every 2 weeks. Every patient in dose escalation had hepatocellular carcinoma, melanoma, renal cell or head and neck cancer.

The table came from immunoSEQ multiplex PCR; TCRdb's copy has only in-frame clones and leaves some out. The repertoire has around 35,000 clones, about 87% of them found once; the top ten carry about 4%. A few counts support this clone. Per the germline V gene, CDR1 is LNHNV and CDR2 is YYDKDF (reference sequence). This CDR3 region has 18 residues. Deletions cut 2 bases from V and 2 bases from J, with 20 bases between. Patients were ineligible given autoimmune disease history or systemic immunosuppression. Sequences were derived from CD4+ or CD8+ T cells sorted from blood, sampled in a trial of the OX40 agonist ivuxolimab. The chain links TRBV15 to TRBJ2-3, with a weak D call TRBD2 (5 bases). This TCR was sampled from an adult with an advanced solid tumor such as melanoma, head and neck, liver or kidney cancer. The CDR3 spells CATSRSRDPRRFTDTQYF. CDR3 in DNA: TGTGCCACCAGCAGATCCCGGGATCCTCGTCGATTCACAGATACGCAGTATTTT.